The 29 T cell receptor beta chains below all came from one sample that was sequenced in a study of blood T cells in healthy people across ages. PCR was performed a second time for roughly 6 to 12 cycles using a sample-barcoded 5' primer and a J-beta primer mix. TCRdb reanalysed the 5' RACE reads using MiXCR and keeps one entry per CDR3 protein. This table holds approximately 830,000 distinct CDR3 sequences, roughly 60% found once. The sequenced material came from blood. Receptors originate from a man aged 25 to 40 in good health.

J is TRBJ2-1 and V is TRBV6-6; 9 bases match TRBD2. The CDR3 spans 13 residues. Germline CDR1 and CDR2: MNHNY and SVGAGI (reference sequence). Trimming removed 6 bases from V and 11 bases from J; junction bases left unmatched: 8. Written as DNA, the CDR3 is TGTGCCAGCAGAACCAATCTAGCGGGGAAGCAGTTCTTC. It yields the protein CASRTNLAGKQFF.

The V gene is TRBV7-9, the J gene TRBJ2-1; a possible D gene is TRBD2 (6 bases). The V end was cut by 7 bases, the J end by 12 bases, with 13 bases between. The CDR3 runs to 11 residues. Germline V gene lookup returns CDR1 SEHNR and CDR2 FQNEAQ (reference sequence). For the CDR3, the DNA is TGTGCCAGCACTCAGGGACTTGGGCAGTTCTTC. It is translated as CASTQGLGQFF.

This chain links TRBV7-9 with TRBJ2-7, with D perhaps matching TRBD2 (5 bases). Germline values: CDR1 SEHNR, CDR2 FQNEAQ (reference sequence). This CDR3 is built from 13 residues. The ends were cut back, 5 bases at V and 3 bases at J, with 11 bases in the middle. The CDR3 is CASSVKEVYEQYF. Here the CDR3 DNA reads TGTGCCAGCAGCGTAAAGGAGGTCTACGAGCAGTACTTC. The full variable domain, in which reference TRBV7-9 and TRBJ2-7 provide the parts outside the CDR3, is DTGVSQNPRHKITKRGQNVTFRCDPISEHNRLYWYRQTLGQGPEFLTYFQNEAQLEKSRLLSDRFSAERPKGSFSTLEIQRTEQGDSAMYLCASSVKEVYEQYFGPGTRLTVT.

The chain couples TRBV6-1 to TRBJ2-5, with D possibly TRBD2 on 5 matching bases. V was clipped by 4 bases and J by 1 base, with 16 bases between them. CDR3 length: 16 amino acids. Germline V gives CDR1 MNHNS, CDR2 SASEGT. CDR3 nucleotides: TGTGCCAGCAGTGTGTCGGTGGCGGGCCGCCAAGAGACCCAGTACTTC. Residues: CASSVSVAGRQETQYF.

In this sample, this clonotype turned up a few times. V usage is TRBV6-5 and J usage is TRBJ1-2; TRBD1 matches 9 bases. V was clipped by 3 bases and J by 5 bases; unmatched bases: 13. Germline CDR1 is MNHEY and CDR2 is SVGAGI. The CDR3 extends over 17 amino acids. CDR3 protein: CASSYRIAGTGRYGYTF. In DNA form, the CDR3 reads TGTGCCAGCAGTTATAGGATAGCCGGGACAGGGCGGTATGGCTACACCTTC.

The chain links TRBV20-1 to TRBJ2-1; perhaps D is TRBD1 or TRBD2 (6 bases each). V was clipped by 1 base and J by 9 bases, with 13 bases between them. CDR3 length: 13 residues. CDR1 is DFQATT, CDR2 SNEGSKA, per germline (reference sequence). The CDR3 loop is CSARAGGQGEQFF. In nucleotides, the CDR3 is TGCAGTGCTAGAGCTGGGGGGCAAGGTGAGCAGTTCTTC.

This chain links TRBV7-3 with TRBJ2-1; 10 bases line up with TRBD2. V gave up 6 bases and J gave up 4 bases; unmatched junction bases: 6. The CDR3 contains 15 residues. Germline-derived CDR1 and CDR2 are SGHTA and FQGTGA. CDR3 region: CASRSAGGSYNEQFF. The CDR3 coding sequence is TGTGCCAGCAGATCAGCGGGGGGGTCTTACAATGAGCAGTTCTTC.

This CDR3 is CASSLIGLNTEAFF. Here the CDR3 DNA reads TGTGCCAGCAGCTTAATAGGCTTGAACACTGAAGCTTTCTTT. This chain uses TRBV7-2 with TRBJ1-1; D call uncertain. This CDR3 has 14 residues. Germline values: CDR1 SGHTA, CDR2 FQGNSA. Trimming took off 2 bases at V and 0 bases at J, with 7 bases between the two ends. Variable domain in full (rest from reference TRBV7-2 and TRBJ1-1): GAGVSQSPSNKVTEKGKDVELRCDPISGHTALYWYRQSLGQGLEFLIYFQGNSAPDKSGLPSDRFSAERTGGSVSTLTIQRTQQEDSAVYLCASSLIGLNTEAFFGQGTRLTVV.

This rearrangement joins TRBV2 to TRBJ2-1, with a possible D match to TRBD2 (7 bases). The V gene lost 7 bases and the J gene lost 4 bases, with 20 bases spanning the gap. This CDR3 has 16 residues. The V gene's germline CDR1 is SNHLY and CDR2 FYNNEI. This CDR3 is CASNPRGGWAYNEQFF. Here the CDR3 DNA reads TGTGCCAGCAACCCGAGGGGGGGATGGGCGTACAATGAGCAGTTCTTC.

This chain links TRBV11-2 with TRBJ2-1; a possible D gene is TRBD1 (5 bases). This CDR3 contains 12 residues. Between the trimmed V and J ends, which lost 7 bases and 4 bases, there was a span of 8 bases. The germline CDR1 and CDR2 sequences are SGHAT and FQNNGV. CDR3 coding DNA: TGTGCCAGCACCAACAGGTACAATGAGCAGTTCTTC. It is translated as CASTNRYNEQFF.

The chain carries TRBV4-2 and TRBJ1-4; 9 nucleotides match TRBD1. Germline loops: CDR1 LGHNA, CDR2 YNFKEQ. The trim removed 0 bases at V and 10 bases at J, leaving 12 bases unmatched. The CDR3 loop spans 17 amino acids. CDR3 sequence (DNA): TGTGCCAGCAGCCAAGAAAACGCCGGGACAGGGTACCCAAAACTGTTTTTT. This translates into CASSQENAGTGYPKLFF.

This CDR3 is CASSAGARLTDTQYF. Here the CDR3 DNA reads TGTGCCAGCAGTGCCGGTGCGCGGCTCACAGATACGCAGTATTTT. The chain combines TRBV27 with TRBJ2-3; D is ambiguous. The CDR3 loop spans 15 amino acids. V dropped 5 bases and J dropped 2 bases, with 14 bases sitting between them. Germline V gene sequence: CDR1 MNHEY, CDR2 SMNVEV (reference sequence).

J is TRBJ1-2 and V is TRBV6-5; D may be TRBD1 (6 bases). This CDR3 spans 15 amino acids. The germline CDR1 and CDR2 sequences are MNHEY and SVGAGI. V was pared by 6 bases and J by 0 bases, with 14 bases between. Written as DNA, the CDR3 is TGTGCCAGCAGCCGAAACAGGGTAGCTAACTATGGCTACACCTTC. This sequence encodes CASSRNRVANYGYTF.

This chain joins TRBV4-3 and TRBJ2-7; 7 bases are shared with TRBD1. The CDR3 totals 13 residues. Trimming removed 0 bases from V and 6 bases from J; junction bases left unmatched: 2. Germline V CDR1 and CDR2: LGHNA, YSLEER. CDR3 nucleotide sequence: TGCGCCAGCAGCCAAGATGAGGGGGCCGAGCAGTACTTC. Translated: CASSQDEGAEQYF.

This clonotype was seen only once. The rearrangement joins TRBV5-1 to TRBJ2-4, with D possibly being TRBD1 (5 bases). The assigned J gene may be wrong: the sequence end matches TRBJ2-7 better. The CDR3 sequence is 14 residues long. Germline CDR1 SGHRS, CDR2 YFSETQ. The CDR3 DNA is TGCGCCAGCAGCTTGGGACAGACGAAGTACGAGCAGTACTTC. Translating gives CASSLGQTKYEQYF.

This clonotype was seen only a few times. J is TRBJ2-1 and V is TRBV9; 7 bases fit TRBD1. Trimming at V came to 0 bases and at J to 2 bases, leaving 2 bases not matched to a gene. Germline values: CDR1 SGDLS, CDR2 YYNGEE. CDR3 length equals 15 residues. In nucleotides, the CDR3 is TGTGCCAGCAGCGTAGTGACAGGGCCCTACAATGAGCAGTTCTTC. Its protein product is CASSVVTGPYNEQFF.

The gene calls are TRBV4-3 and TRBJ2-7; unclear D gene. Per germline, CDR1 LGHNA and CDR2 YSLEER. Trimming pared 4 bases from V and 2 bases from J, leaving 12 bases between. The CDR3 contains 14 residues. The CDR3 protein is CASSPSDGPYEQYF. The CDR3 bases are TGCGCCAGCAGCCCCTCGGACGGACCCTACGAGCAGTACTTC.

This clonotype was found a few times. The chain couples TRBV6-2 or TRBV6-3 to TRBJ2-7; TRBD2 aligns across 9 bases. V was clipped by 9 bases and J by 4 bases; unmatched bases: 7. The CDR3 is made up of 13 amino acids. The germline V gene has CDR1 MNHEY and CDR2 SVGEGT. The CDR3 sequence: CASRAGGFYEQYF. In DNA, the CDR3 is TGTGCCAGTCGAGCGGGGGGATTTTACGAGCAGTACTTC.

The gene calls are TRBV4-2 and TRBJ2-4; 11 positions match TRBD2. TRBJ2-7 matches the DNA end more closely, so the J call is doubtful. From germline, CDR1 is LGHNA and CDR2 YNFKEQ. The CDR3 loop spans 15 amino acids. The CDR3 is CASSHTSGGSYEQYF. In nucleotides, the CDR3 is TGTGCCAGCAGCCATACTAGCGGGGGTTCCTACGAGCAGTACTTC.

About this clonotype: At one end the junction does not follow the germline gene, possibly because of a read error. V is TRBV10-3 and J is TRBJ2-3; D not certain. CDR3 length: 14 residues. Germline V CDR1 and CDR2: ENHRY, SYGVKD. This CDR3 is CAISESRPTDMQYF. The CDR3 bases are TGCGCCATCAGTGAGTCTAGGCCCACAGATATGCAGTATTTT.

This sequence joins TRBV20-1 and TRBJ2-7, with TRBD2 matching 7 bases. This CDR3 is built from 14 residues. Germline V gene lookup returns CDR1 DFQATT and CDR2 SNEGSKA (reference sequence). V shed 2 bases and J 3 bases; nucleotides not matched to a gene: 7. In DNA, the CDR3 is TGCAGTGCTAGACTTCGGCTAGCGGTCTACGAGCAGTACTTC. Protein product: CSARLRLAVYEQYF.

The chain recombines TRBV4-1 with TRBJ2-5; 10 bases line up with TRBD2. Trimming took 3 bases from V and 4 from J; bases not matched to a gene: 11. CDR3 size: 17 residues. CDR1 is MGHRA and CDR2 is YSYEKL in the germline V gene. CDR3 in amino acids: CASSQRERGGLGETQYF. The CDR3 region has the DNA TGCGCCAGCAGCCAGAGAGAGCGGGGGGGCCTGGGAGAGACCCAGTACTTC.

This chain uses TRBV9 with TRBJ2-1, with 7 bases identical to TRBD1. The CDR3 sequence is 16 residues long. CDR1 and CDR2 (germline): SGDLS, YYNGEE. V dropped 0 bases and J dropped 8; count of bases not matched to a gene: 11. CDR3 sequence: CASSVEGGPSRHEQFF. CDR3 nucleotide sequence: TGTGCCAGCAGCGTAGAAGGGGGCCCCTCGAGGCATGAGCAGTTCTTC.

This clonotype was observed a few times. The V call is TRBV20-1, the J call TRBJ2-3; 10 bases align to TRBD2. Germline CDR1 reads DFQATT; CDR2 reads SNEGSKA (reference sequence). This CDR3 is 16 amino acids long. V shed 4 bases and J 2 bases; nucleotides not matched to a gene: 9. Written as DNA, the CDR3 is TGCAGTGCTATGGAAGTAGCGGGGGGTTACACAGATACGCAGTATTTT. Translating gives CSAMEVAGGYTDTQYF.

There are many counts of this clonotype. The V gene is TRBV29-1, the J gene TRBJ2-7; D is tentatively TRBD1 or TRBD2 (5 bases each). Germline V gene lookup returns CDR1 SQVTM and CDR2 ANQGSEA. This CDR3 is built from 11 residues. With 4 bases removed from V and 4 bases from J, the gap between germline ends came to 8 bases. This chain's CDR3 is CSVVGGYEQYF. The DNA for the CDR3 is TGCAGCGTTGTTGGGGGATACGAGCAGTACTTC.

The gene calls are TRBV4-3 and TRBJ2-7, with TRBD2 identical over 8 bases. The trim removed 1 base at V and 0 bases at J, leaving 2 bases unmatched. CDR1 is LGHNA and CDR2 is YSLEER in the germline V gene. CDR3 length equals 15 residues. The CDR3 reads CASSQGSGSSYEQYF. The CDR3 bases are TGCGCCAGCAGCCAAGGAAGCGGGAGCTCCTACGAGCAGTACTTC.

The V and J genes are TRBV6-5 and TRBJ2-7; D not certain. This CDR3 has 13 amino acids. V dropped 7 bases and J dropped 1 base, with 11 bases sitting between them. The germline gives CDR1 MNHEY, CDR2 SVGAGI. This CDR3 reads CASTPGRSYEQYF. DNA of the CDR3: TGTGCCAGCACCCCGGGTAGATCCTACGAGCAGTACTTC.

The genes are TRBV13 and TRBJ2-1; 11 nucleotides match TRBD2. V lost 5 bases, J lost 8 bases, and 8 bases stayed unmatched. CDR3 size: 15 residues. The germline CDR1 and CDR2 sequences are PRHDT and FYEKMQ (reference sequence). CDR3 sequence: CASSSNSGGADEQFF. The CDR3 DNA reads TGTGCCAGCAGCAGCAATAGCGGGGGGGCGGATGAGCAGTTCTTC.

The chain joins TRBV4-2 to TRBJ2-4; no firm D call. The tail of the sequence fits TRBJ2-7 better, so the J call may be wrong. This CDR3 spans 13 amino acids. In germline, CDR1 is LGHNA, CDR2 YNFKEQ. The CDR3: CASSQWALYEQYF. As DNA, the CDR3 is TGTGCCAGCAGCCAATGGGCCCTGTACGAGCAGTACTTC.